The 14 T cell receptor beta chains below come from one sample, sequenced in a study of cytomegalovirus exposure and HLA in healthy donors. 60 Vbeta and 13 Jbeta primers were used in PCR. Assay used: immunoSEQ multiplex PCR; TCRdb lists only in-frame clones, some missing. The sample carries fewer than 250,000 clones, about 83% recorded once. The source material was PBMCs. These receptors were collected from a girl between 10 and 17 years old in good health and CMV-seronegative.

The gene calls are TRBV29-1 and TRBJ1-1, with D uncertain. The CDR3 extends over 11 amino acids. Germline loops: CDR1 SQVTM, CDR2 ANQGSEA. V was cut by 4 bases and J by 4 bases, with 7 bases left in between. This CDR3 is CSVVPGTEAFF. CDR3 DNA: TGCAGCGTTGTTCCGGGCACTGAAGCTTTCTTT.

A word on this clone: One end of the junction does not line up with germline, which may come from a read error. The chain links TRBV7-9 to TRBJ2-7; 9 bases are a match to TRBD1. This CDR3 contains 17 residues. The germline CDR1 and CDR2 sequences are SEHNR and FQNEAQ (reference sequence). CDR3: CSSSFYWGTGISYEQYF. The CDR3 region has the DNA TGTTCCAGCAGCTTCTATTGGGGGACAGGGATAAGCTACGAGCAGTACTTC.

This chain uses TRBV6-5 with TRBJ1-1; tentative D call: TRBD1 (5 bases). CDR1 is MNHEY, CDR2 SVGAGI, per germline. This CDR3 is 15 amino acids long. The V end was cut by 2 bases, the J end by 8 bases, with 18 bases between. The CDR3 DNA follows: TGTGCCAGCAGTTACCCCACTCGCAGGGAGGGAGAAGCTTTCTTT. It is translated as CASSYPTRREGEAFF.

The genes are TRBV30 and TRBJ2-5, with 7 bases identical to TRBD2. CDR3 size: 13 residues. V shed 1 base, J shed 4 bases, and the junction held 3 bases outside the gene matches. CDR1 is GTSNPN and CDR2 is SVGIG in the germline V gene (reference sequence). The CDR3 DNA is TGTGCCTGGAGTGGGGGGGGAGCAGAGACCCAGTACTTC. Translating it yields CAWSGGGAETQYF.

V and J are TRBV5-1 and TRBJ1-4, with 7 bases that match TRBD1. V lost 3 bases and J lost 0; bases outside the gene matches: 5. Germline CDR1 is SGHRS and CDR2 is YFSETQ. The CDR3 runs 16 residues. CDR3 in DNA: TGCGCCAGCAGCTCGGGACAGCCCGCAACTAATGAAAAACTGTTTTTT. Translation: CASSSGQPATNEKLFF. Based on the CDR3 plus reference TRBV5-1 and TRBJ1-4, the full variable domain is KAGVTQTPRYLIKTRGQQVTLSCSPISGHRSVSWYQQTPGQGLQFLFEYFSETQRNKGNFPGRFSGRQFSNSRSEMNVSTLELGDSALYLCASSSGQPATNEKLFFGSGTQLSVL.

The chain carries TRBV7-9 and TRBJ1-2; D remains ambiguous. CDR3 length equals 15 residues. CDR1 SEHNR and CDR2 FQNEAQ come from the germline V gene (reference sequence). Trimming removed 1 base at V and 0 bases at J, with 9 bases between. CDR3 protein: CASSLVDGANYGYTF. In DNA, the CDR3 is TGTGCCAGCAGCTTAGTAGACGGAGCTAACTATGGCTACACCTTC.

The rearrangement uses TRBV28 and TRBJ2-2, with D perhaps matching TRBD1 (5 bases). The CDR3 consists of 15 residues. V was trimmed by 4 bases and J by 5 bases, leaving 14 bases between them. Germline-derived CDR1 and CDR2 are MDHEN and SYDVKM. The CDR3 nucleotides are TGTGCCAGCAGTTCTCACAGGACCATTACCGGGGAGCTGTTTTTT. It codes for CASSSHRTITGELFF.

This chain uses TRBV10-3 with TRBJ2-1; maybe TRBD1 (5 bases). The CDR3 has 15 residues. Looked up from germline, CDR1 is ENHRY and CDR2 is SYGVKD. Trimming pared 4 bases from V and 3 bases from J, leaving 13 bases between. The CDR3 protein is CAISGGLKGYNEQFF. CDR3 bases: TGTGCCATCAGTGGGGGCCTAAAGGGCTACAATGAGCAGTTCTTC.

The chain links TRBV7-2 to TRBJ1-2; possibly TRBD1 for D (6 bases). In germline, CDR1 is SGHTA, CDR2 FQGNSA. The CDR3 length is 15 residues. The V end was cut by 3 bases, the J end by 4 bases, with 15 bases between. CDR3: CASSFVGDTPYGYTF. The CDR3 DNA reads as TGTGCCAGCAGCTTCGTGGGGGACACTCCCTATGGCTACACCTTC.

The V call is TRBV5-1, the J call TRBJ2-1; 9 bases match TRBD2. Germline CDR1 and CDR2: SGHRS and YFSETQ. Unmatched junction bases numbered 10, after V lost 0 bases and J lost 9 bases. The CDR3 runs to 16 residues. The CDR3 loop reads CASSLAFAGGLVEQFF. DNA of the CDR3: TGCGCCAGCAGCTTGGCCTTCGCGGGAGGGCTGGTTGAGCAGTTCTTC.

This chain joins TRBV30 and TRBJ2-7, with 9 bases identical to TRBD1. Germline V gene sequence: CDR1 GTSNPN, CDR2 SVGIG (reference sequence). V shed 5 bases, J shed 1 base, and the junction held 12 bases outside the gene matches. The CDR3 length is 16 residues. CDR3: CAWSGTGTYSSYEQYF. The CDR3, as DNA: TGTGCCTGGTCGGGGACAGGGACTTATTCGTCCTACGAGCAGTACTTC.

The rearrangement joins TRBV5-1 to TRBJ2-7; 11 bases map to TRBD1. CDR3 size: 14 residues. V lost 3 bases to trimming and J lost 2 bases; unmatched junction nucleotides: 1. CDR1 and CDR2 (germline): SGHRS, YFSETQ. CDR3 in DNA: TGCGCCAGCAGCTGGGGACAGGGGGCCTACGAGCAGTACTTC. Translating it yields CASSWGQGAYEQYF.

This chain uses TRBV6-6 with TRBJ1-2; possibly TRBD1 for D (5 bases). Trimming stripped 6 bases from V and 2 bases from J, with 10 bases between. CDR3 length equals 13 residues. Per germline, CDR1 MNHNY and CDR2 SVGAGI (reference sequence). In DNA form, the CDR3 reads TGTGCCAGCAGCCCGTCAGGGAACTATGGCTACACCTTC. Translated, it gives CASSPSGNYGYTF.

The rearrangement joins TRBV4-3 to TRBJ2-1; TRBD2 matches 12 bases. Germline-derived CDR1 and CDR2 are LGHNA and YSLEER. The V gene end was trimmed by 0 bases and the J gene end by 5 bases; junction bases not matched to a gene: 11. The CDR3 is made up of 19 amino acids. The CDR3 loop is CASSQEGLLAGGQDNEQFF. CDR3 nucleotide sequence: TGCGCCAGCAGCCAAGAGGGATTGCTAGCGGGGGGGCAGGACAATGAGCAGTTCTTC.